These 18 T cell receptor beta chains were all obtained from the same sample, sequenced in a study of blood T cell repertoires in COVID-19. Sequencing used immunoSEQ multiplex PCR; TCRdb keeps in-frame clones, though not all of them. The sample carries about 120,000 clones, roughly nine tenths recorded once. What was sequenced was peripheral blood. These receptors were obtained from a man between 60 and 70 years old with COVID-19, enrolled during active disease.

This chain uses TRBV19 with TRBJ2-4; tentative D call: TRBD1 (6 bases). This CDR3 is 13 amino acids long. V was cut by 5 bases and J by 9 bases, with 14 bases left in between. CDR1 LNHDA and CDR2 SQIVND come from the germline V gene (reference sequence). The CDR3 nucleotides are TGTGCCAGTAGTCCCAGACAGGCGGGCATTCAGTACTTC. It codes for CASSPRQAGIQYF. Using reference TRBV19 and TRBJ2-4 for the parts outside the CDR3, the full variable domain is DGGITQSPKYLFRKEGQNVTLSCEQNLNHDAMYWYRQDPGQGLRLIYYSQIVNDFQKGDIAEGYSVSREKKESFPLTVTSAQKNPTAFYLCASSPRQAGIQYFGAGTRLSVL.

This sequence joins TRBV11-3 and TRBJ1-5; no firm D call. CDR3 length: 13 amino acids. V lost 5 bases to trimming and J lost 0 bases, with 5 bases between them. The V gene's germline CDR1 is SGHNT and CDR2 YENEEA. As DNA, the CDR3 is TGTGCCAGCAGCCGCGATAGCAATCAGCCCCAGCATTTT. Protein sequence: CASSRDSNQPQHF.

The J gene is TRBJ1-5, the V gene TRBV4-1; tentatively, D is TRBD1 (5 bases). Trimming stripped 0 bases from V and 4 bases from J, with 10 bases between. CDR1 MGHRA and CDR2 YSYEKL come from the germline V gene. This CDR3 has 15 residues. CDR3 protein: CASSQEGGWNQPQHF. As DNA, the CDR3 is TGCGCCAGCAGCCAAGAGGGGGGTTGGAATCAGCCCCAGCATTTT.

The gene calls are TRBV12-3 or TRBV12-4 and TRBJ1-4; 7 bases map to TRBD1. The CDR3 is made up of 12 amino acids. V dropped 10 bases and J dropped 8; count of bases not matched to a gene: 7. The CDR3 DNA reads TGTGCCATCAGACAGGGCGAAGAAAAACTGTTTTTT. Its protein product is CAIRQGEEKLFF.

The DNA of the CDR3 is TGTGCCAGCAGCCAAGGTGAGCGGGTCCAAGAGACCCAGTACTTC. Translation gives CASSQGERVQETQYF. The chain is built from TRBV3-1 (or the pseudogene TRBV3-2) and TRBJ2-5; D possibly corresponds to TRBD2 (6 bases). CDR3 size: 15 residues. Germline-derived CDR1 and CDR2 are LGHDT and YNNKEL (reference sequence). Trimming removed 1 base from V and 1 base from J, with 10 bases in between.

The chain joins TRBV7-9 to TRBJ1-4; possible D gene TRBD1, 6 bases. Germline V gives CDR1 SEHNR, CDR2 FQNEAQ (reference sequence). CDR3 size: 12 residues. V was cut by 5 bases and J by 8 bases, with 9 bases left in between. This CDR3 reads CASSGTWEKLFF. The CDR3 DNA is TGTGCCAGCAGCGGGACATGGGAAAAACTGTTTTTT.

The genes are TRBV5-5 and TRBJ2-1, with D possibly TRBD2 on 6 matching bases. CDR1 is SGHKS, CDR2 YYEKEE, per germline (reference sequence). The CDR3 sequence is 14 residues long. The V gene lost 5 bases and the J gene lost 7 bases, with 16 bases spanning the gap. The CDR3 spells CASSSLGAGNEQFF. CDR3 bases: TGTGCCAGCAGTTCCTTGGGCGCGGGGAATGAGCAGTTCTTC.

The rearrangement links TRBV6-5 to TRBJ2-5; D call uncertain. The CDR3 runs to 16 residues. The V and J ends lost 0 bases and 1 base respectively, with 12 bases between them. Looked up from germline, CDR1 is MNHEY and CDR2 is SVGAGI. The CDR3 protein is CASSYSTTPGQETQYF. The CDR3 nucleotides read TGTGCCAGCAGTTACTCGACGACACCCGGCCAAGAGACCCAGTACTTC.

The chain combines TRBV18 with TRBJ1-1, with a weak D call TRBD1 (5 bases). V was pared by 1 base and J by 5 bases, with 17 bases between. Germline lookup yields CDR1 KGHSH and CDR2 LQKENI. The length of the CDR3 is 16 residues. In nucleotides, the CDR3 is TGTGCCAGCTCACCACTTCGGGGGGACGGCGTTACTGAAGCTTTCTTT. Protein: CASSPLRGDGVTEAFF.

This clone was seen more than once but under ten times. CDR3 region: CASSPSTGNIPGNTIYF. CDR3 nucleotides: TGTGCCAGCAGCCCGAGTACAGGGAATATCCCTGGAAACACCATATATTTT. This rearrangement joins TRBV9 to TRBJ1-3; D may be TRBD1 (6 bases). With 4 bases removed from V and 2 bases from J, the gap between germline ends came to 19 bases. Looked up from germline, CDR1 is SGDLS and CDR2 is YYNGEE. This CDR3 contains 17 residues.

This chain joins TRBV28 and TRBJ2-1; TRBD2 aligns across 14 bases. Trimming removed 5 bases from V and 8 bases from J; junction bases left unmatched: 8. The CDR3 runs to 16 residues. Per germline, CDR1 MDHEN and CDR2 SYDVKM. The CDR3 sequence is CASSNPTGLAGDEQFF. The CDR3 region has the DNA TGTGCCAGCAGTAATCCAACGGGACTAGCGGGAGATGAGCAGTTCTTC.

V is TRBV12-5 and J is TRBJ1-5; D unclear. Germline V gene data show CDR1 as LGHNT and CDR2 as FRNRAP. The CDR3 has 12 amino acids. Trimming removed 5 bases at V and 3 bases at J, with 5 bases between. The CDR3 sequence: CASGPVNQPQHF. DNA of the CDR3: TGTGCTAGTGGTCCCGTCAATCAGCCCCAGCATTTT.

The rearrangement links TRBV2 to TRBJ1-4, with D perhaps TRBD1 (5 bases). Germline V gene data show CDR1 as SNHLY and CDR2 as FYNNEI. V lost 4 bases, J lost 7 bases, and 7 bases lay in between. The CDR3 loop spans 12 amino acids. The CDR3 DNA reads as TGTGCCAGCAGTGTCAGGGTTGAAAAACTGTTTTTT. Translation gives CASSVRVEKLFF.

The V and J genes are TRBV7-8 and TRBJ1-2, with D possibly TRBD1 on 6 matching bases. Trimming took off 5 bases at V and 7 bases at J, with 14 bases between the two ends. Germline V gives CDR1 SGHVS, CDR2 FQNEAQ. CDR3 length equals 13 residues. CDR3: CASSLNLDSGYTF. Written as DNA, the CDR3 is TGTGCCAGCAGCCTCAATCTGGACAGTGGCTACACCTTC.

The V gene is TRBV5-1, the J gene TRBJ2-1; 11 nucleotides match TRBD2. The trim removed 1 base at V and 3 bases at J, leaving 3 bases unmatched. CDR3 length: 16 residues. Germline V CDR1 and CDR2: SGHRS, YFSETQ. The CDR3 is CASSLMTSGVYNEQFF. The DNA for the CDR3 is TGCGCCAGCAGCTTGATGACTAGCGGGGTCTACAATGAGCAGTTCTTC.

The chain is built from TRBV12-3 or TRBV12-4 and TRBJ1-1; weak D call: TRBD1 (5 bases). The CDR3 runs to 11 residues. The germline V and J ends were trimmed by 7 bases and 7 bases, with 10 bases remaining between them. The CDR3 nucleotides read TGTGCCAGCAATTTGGGGGGTGAAGCTTTCTTT. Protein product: CASNLGGEAFF.

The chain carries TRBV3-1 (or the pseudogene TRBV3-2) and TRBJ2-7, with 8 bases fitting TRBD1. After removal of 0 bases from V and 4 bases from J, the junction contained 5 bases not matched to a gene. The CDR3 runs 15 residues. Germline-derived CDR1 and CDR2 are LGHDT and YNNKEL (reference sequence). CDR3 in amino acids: CASSQDRGHRYEQYF. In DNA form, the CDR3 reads TGTGCCAGCAGCCAAGACAGGGGGCATAGGTACGAGCAGTACTTC.

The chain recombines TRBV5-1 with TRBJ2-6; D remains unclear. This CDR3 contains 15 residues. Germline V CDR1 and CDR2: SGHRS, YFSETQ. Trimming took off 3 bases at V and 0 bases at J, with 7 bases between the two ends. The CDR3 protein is CASSSLVSGANVLTF. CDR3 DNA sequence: TGCGCCAGCAGCTCTCTTGTCTCTGGGGCCAACGTCCTGACTTTC.